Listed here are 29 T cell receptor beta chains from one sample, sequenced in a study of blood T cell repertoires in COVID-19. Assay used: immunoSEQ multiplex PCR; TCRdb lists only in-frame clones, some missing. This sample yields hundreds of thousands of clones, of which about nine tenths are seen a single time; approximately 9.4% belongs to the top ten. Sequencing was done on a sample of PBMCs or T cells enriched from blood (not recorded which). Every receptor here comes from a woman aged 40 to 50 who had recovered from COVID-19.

CDR3 coding DNA: TGTGTTCAACGACTAGCGGGAGGGCCGGAGTATACGCAGTATTTT. Translated, it gives CVQRLAGGPEYTQYF. This rearrangement joins TRBV9 to TRBJ2-3, with TRBD2 matching 14 bases. In germline, CDR1 is SGDLS, CDR2 YYNGEE. The CDR3 length is 15 residues.

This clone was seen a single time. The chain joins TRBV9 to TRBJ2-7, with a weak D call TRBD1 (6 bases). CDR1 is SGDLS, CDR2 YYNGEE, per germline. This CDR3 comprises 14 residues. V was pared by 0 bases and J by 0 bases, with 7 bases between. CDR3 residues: CASSVETGSYEQYF. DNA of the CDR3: TGTGCCAGCAGCGTAGAGACAGGCTCCTACGAGCAGTACTTC. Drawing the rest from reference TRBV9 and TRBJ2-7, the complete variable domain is DSGVTQTPKHLITATGQRVTLRCSPRSGDLSVYWYQQSLDQGLQFLIQYYNGEERAKGNILERFSAQQFPDLHSELNLSSLELGDSALYFCASSVETGSYEQYFGPGTRLTVT.

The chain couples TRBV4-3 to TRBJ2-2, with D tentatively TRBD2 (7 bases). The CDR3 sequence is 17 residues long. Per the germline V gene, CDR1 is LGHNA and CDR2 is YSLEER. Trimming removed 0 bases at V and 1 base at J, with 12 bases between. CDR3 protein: CASSQEGGGLNTGELFF. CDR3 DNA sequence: TGCGCCAGCAGCCAAGAAGGGGGGGGCCTGAACACCGGGGAGCTGTTTTTT.

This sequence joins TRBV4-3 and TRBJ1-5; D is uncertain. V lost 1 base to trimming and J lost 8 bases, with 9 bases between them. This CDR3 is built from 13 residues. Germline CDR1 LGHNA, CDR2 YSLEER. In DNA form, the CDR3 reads TGCGCCAGCAGCCAAGTAATATTAGAGCCCCAGCATTTT. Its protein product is CASSQVILEPQHF.

CDR3 DNA: TGTGCCAGCAGCCGGGACAGGGGGCGTTTTAGCTACACCTTC. This gives the protein CASSRDRGRFSYTF. V gene TRBV6-2 or TRBV6-3 combines with J gene TRBJ1-2; 12 bases align to TRBD1. The CDR3 has 14 amino acids. The germline gives CDR1 MNHEY, CDR2 SVGEGT. J lost 9 bases, V lost 6 bases, and 8 bases had no gene match.

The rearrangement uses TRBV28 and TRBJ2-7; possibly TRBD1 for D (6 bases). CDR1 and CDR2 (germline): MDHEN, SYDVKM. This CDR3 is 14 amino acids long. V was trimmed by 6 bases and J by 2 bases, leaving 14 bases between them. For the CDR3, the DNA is TGTGCCAGCAGCTTAACTGGGGGCCCCTACGAGCAGTACTTC. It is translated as CASSLTGGPYEQYF.

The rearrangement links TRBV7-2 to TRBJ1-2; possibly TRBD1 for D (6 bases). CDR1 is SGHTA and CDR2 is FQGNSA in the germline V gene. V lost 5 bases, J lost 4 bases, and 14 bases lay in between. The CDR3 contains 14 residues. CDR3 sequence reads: CASSREQGFYGYTF. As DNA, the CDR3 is TGTGCCAGCAGCAGAGAACAGGGATTCTATGGCTACACCTTC.

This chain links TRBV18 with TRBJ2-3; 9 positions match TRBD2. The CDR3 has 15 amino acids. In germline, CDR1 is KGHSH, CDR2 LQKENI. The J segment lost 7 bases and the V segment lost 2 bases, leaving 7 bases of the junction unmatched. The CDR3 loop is CASSPSAGGPYTQYF. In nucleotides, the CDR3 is TGTGCCAGCTCACCATCGGCGGGAGGGCCGTATACGCAGTATTTT.

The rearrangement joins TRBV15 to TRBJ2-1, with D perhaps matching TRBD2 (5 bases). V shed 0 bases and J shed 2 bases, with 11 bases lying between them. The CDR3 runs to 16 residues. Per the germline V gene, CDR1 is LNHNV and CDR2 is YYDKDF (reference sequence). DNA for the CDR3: TGTGCCACCAGCAGAGATTTGGACTCCACCTACAATGAGCAGTTCTTC. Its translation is CATSRDLDSTYNEQFF.

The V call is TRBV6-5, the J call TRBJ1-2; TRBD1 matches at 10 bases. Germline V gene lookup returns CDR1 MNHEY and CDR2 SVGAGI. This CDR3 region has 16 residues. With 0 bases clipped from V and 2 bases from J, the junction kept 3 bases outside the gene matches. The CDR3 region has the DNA TGTGCCAGCAGTTACTCGATGGGACAGGGGAACTATGGCTACACCTTC. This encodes CASSYSMGQGNYGYTF.

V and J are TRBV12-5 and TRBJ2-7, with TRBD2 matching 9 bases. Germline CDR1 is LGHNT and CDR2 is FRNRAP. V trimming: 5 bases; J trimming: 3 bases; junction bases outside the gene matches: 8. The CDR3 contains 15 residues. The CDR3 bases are TGTGCTAGTGGTACGTCCGGGACTAGCAGCTACGAGCAGTACTTC. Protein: CASGTSGTSSYEQYF.

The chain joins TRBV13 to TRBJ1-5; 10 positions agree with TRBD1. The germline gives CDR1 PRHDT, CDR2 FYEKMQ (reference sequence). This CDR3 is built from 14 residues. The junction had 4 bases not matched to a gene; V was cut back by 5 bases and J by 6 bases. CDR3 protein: CASSPGQGFQPQHF. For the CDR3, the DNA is TGTGCCAGCAGCCCGGGACAGGGGTTTCAGCCCCAGCATTTT.

This CDR3 reads CAFGGGTEAFF. For the CDR3, the DNA is TGTGCCTTTGGGGGCGGCACTGAAGCTTTCTTT. This chain uses TRBV11-2 with TRBJ1-1; possible D gene TRBD1, 6 bases. Trimming took off 11 bases at V and 4 bases at J, with 11 bases between the two ends. This CDR3 has 11 residues. Germline V lookup: CDR1 SGHAT, CDR2 FQNNGV.

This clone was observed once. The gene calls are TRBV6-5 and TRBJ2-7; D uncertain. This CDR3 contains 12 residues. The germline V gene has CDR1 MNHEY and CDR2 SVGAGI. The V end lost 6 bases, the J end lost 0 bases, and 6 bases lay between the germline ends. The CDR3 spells CASSEISYEQYF. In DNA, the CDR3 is TGTGCCAGCAGCGAGATCTCCTACGAGCAGTACTTC.

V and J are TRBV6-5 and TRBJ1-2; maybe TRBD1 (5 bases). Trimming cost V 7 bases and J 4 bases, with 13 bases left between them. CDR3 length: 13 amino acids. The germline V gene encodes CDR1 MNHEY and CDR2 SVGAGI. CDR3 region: CASTGSTIYGYTF. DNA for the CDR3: TGTGCCAGCACAGGGTCCACCATCTATGGCTACACCTTC.

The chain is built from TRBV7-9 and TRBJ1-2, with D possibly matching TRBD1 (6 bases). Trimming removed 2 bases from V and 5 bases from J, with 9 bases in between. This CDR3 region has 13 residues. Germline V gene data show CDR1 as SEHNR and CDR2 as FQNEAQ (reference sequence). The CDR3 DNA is TGTGCCAGCAGCTTAAGTCAGGGGTATGGCTACACCTTC. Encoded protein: CASSLSQGYGYTF.

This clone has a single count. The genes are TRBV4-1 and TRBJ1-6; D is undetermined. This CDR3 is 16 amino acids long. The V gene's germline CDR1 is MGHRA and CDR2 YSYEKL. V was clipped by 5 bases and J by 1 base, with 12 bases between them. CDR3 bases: TGCGCCAGCAGCGCTCGGACTGGTTCCTATAATTCACCCCTCCACTTT. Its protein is CASSARTGSYNSPLHF.

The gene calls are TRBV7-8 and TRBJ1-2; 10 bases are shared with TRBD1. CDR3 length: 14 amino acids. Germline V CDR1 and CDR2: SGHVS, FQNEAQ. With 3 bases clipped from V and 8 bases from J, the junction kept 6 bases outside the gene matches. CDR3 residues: CASSFGTGALGYTF. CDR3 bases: TGTGCCAGCAGCTTCGGGACAGGGGCTTTAGGCTACACCTTC. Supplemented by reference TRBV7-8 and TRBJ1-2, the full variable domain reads GAGVSQSPRYKVAKRGQDVALRCDPISGHVSLFWYQQALGQGPEFLTYFQNEAQLDKSGLPSDRFFAERPEGSVSTLKIQRTQQEDSAVYLCASSFGTGALGYTFGSGTRLTVV.

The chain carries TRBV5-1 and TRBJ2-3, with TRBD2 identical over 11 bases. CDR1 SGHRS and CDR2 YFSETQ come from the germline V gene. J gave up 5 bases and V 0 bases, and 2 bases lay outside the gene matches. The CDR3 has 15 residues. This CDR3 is CASSLVTSGVDTQYF. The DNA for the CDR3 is TGCGCCAGCAGCTTGGTGACTAGCGGGGTAGATACGCAGTATTTT.

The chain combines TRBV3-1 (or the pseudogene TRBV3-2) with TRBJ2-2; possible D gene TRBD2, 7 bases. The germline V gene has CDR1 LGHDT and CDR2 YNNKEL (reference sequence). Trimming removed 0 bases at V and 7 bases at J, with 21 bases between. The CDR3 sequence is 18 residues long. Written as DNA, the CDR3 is TGTGCCAGCAGCCAAGATAGGAGGGGGGGTGGTACCTACGGGGAGCTGTTTTTT. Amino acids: CASSQDRRGGGTYGELFF.

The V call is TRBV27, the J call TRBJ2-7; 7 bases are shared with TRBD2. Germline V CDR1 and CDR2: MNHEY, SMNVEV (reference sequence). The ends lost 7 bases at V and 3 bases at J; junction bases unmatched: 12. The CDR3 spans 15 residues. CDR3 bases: TGTGCCAGCACTGGGGGAGCGGGGATTTTCTACGAGCAGTACTTC. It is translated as CASTGGAGIFYEQYF.

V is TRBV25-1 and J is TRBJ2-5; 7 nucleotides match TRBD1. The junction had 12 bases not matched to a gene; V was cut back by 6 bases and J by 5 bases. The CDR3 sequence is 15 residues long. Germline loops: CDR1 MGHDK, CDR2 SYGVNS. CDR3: CASSEFRGRWETQYF. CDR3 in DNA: TGTGCCAGCAGCGAGTTTAGGGGGCGATGGGAGACCCAGTACTTC. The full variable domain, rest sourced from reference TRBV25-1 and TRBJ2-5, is EADIYQTPRYLVIGTGKKITLECSQTMGHDKMYWYQQDPGMELHLIHYSYGVNSTEKGDLSSESTVSRIRTEHFPLTLESARPSHTSQYLCASSEFRGRWETQYFGPGTRLLVL.

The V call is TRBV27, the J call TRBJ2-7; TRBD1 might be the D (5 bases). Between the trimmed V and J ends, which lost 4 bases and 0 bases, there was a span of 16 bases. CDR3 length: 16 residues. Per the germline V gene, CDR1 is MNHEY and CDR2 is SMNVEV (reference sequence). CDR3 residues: CASSSSLGHLSYEQYF. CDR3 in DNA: TGTGCCAGCAGTTCGAGTTTAGGACACCTCTCCTACGAGCAGTACTTC.

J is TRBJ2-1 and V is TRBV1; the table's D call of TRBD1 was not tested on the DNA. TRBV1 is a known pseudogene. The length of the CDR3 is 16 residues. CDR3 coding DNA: TGCACCAGCAGCCAAGACTGGGACAGGGGGTTTGATGAGCAGTTCTTC. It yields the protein CTSSQDWDRGFDEQFF.

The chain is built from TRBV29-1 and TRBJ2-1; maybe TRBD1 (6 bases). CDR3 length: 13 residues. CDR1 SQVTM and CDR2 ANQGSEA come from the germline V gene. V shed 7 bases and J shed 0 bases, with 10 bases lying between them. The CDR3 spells CSGEGGSYNEQFF. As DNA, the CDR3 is TGCAGCGGAGAAGGGGGCTCCTACAATGAGCAGTTCTTC.

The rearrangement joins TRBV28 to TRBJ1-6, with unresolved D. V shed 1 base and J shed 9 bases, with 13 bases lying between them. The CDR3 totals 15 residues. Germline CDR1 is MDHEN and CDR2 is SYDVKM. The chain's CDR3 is CASSLSPLGGSPLHF. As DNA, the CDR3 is TGTGCCAGCAGTTTATCCCCTCTCGGAGGTTCACCCCTCCACTTT.

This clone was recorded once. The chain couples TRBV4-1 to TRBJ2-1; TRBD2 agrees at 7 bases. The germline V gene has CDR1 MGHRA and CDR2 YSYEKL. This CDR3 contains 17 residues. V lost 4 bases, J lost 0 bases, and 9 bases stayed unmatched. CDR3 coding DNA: TGCGCCAGCAGCCTTGGCTCTAGCGGACCCTCCTACAATGAGCAGTTCTTC. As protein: CASSLGSSGPSYNEQFF.

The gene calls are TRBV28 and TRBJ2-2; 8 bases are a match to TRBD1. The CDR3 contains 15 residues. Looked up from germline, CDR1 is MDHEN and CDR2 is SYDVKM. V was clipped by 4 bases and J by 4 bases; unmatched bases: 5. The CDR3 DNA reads TGTGCCAGCAGTTCTGGACAGGGCCGCACCGGGGAGCTGTTTTTT. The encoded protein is CASSSGQGRTGELFF.

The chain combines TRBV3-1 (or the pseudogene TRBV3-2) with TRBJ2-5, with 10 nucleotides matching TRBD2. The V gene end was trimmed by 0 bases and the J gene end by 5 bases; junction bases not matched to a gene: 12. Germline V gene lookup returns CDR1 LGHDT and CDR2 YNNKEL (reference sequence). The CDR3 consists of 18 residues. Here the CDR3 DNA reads TGTGCCAGCAGCCAAGATAGAGTAGCGGGAGGATTCGGGGAGACCCAGTACTTC. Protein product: CASSQDRVAGGFGETQYF.